Below are 2 T cell receptor beta chains sequenced from a single sample in a study of blood T cell repertoires in COVID-19. TCRdb keeps only in-frame clones here, not all; method: immunoSEQ multiplex PCR. The sample records about 190,000 clones, around 80% being singletons. The source material was peripheral blood. Receptor source: a human donor in a cohort sampled during active COVID-19.

The chain couples TRBV5-1 to TRBJ1-1; TRBD1 agrees at 10 bases. V lost 5 bases and J lost 4; bases outside the gene matches: 5. Germline CDR1 is SGHRS and CDR2 is YFSETQ. This CDR3 comprises 14 residues. This chain's CDR3 is CASSIGQGGTEAFF. The CDR3 region has the DNA TGCGCCAGCAGTATAGGACAGGGGGGCACTGAAGCTTTCTTT. Using reference TRBV5-1 and TRBJ1-1 for the parts outside the CDR3, the full variable domain is KAGVTQTPRYLIKTRGQQVTLSCSPISGHRSVSWYQQTPGQGLQFLFEYFSETQRNKGNFPGRFSGRQFSNSRSEMNVSTLELGDSALYLCASSIGQGGTEAFFGQGTRLTVV.

The gene calls are TRBV11-2 and TRBJ2-1; D unclear. This CDR3 is built from 13 residues. The V end lost 1 base, the J end lost 5 bases, and 6 bases lay between the germline ends. Germline V CDR1 and CDR2: SGHAT, FQNNGV. CDR3 residues: CASSLVSNNEQFF. The CDR3 coding sequence is TGTGCCAGCAGCTTAGTAAGCAACAATGAGCAGTTCTTC.